Listed below are T cell receptor beta chains from one sample, sequenced in a study of metastatic and nonmetastatic thyroid tumors. From the PCR reads, TCRdb re-called clones with MiXCR. The table shows around 50,000 clones, with just under 30% occurring only once. Input material: blood. These receptors originate from a female donor with papillary thyroid cancer or a benign thyroid nodule (not recorded which). Some clones in this sample may be carry-over from other donors' samples. CDR3s include the opening cysteine and the closing phenylalanine or tryptophan. The order of the fields is CDR3 DNA, CDR3 protein, D gene, J gene, V gene, clone size. A D gene is named only where the DNA matches it firmly. Clone size is given for some rows only: seen once, a few or many times, or a class if the clone is expanded.

TGTGCCAGCAGCCATGAGGACAGGGGCAATGAGCAGTTCTTC | CASSHEDRGNEQFF | TRBD1 | TRBJ2-1 | TRBV4-2 | few
TGTGCCAGCACAGGGGGGGGGGCTGTCGACGAGCAGTACTTC | CASTGGGAVDEQYF | NA | TRBJ2-7 | TRBV2 | few
TGTGCCAGCAGCTTAATTCCGTTTACTAGCGGGAGTGGCCTCAACGAGCAGTACTTC | CASSLIPFTSGSGLNEQYF | TRBD2 | TRBJ2-7 | TRBV7-3 | many
TGCGCCAGCATGTTGTACGAGCAGTACTTC | CASMLYEQYF | NA | TRBJ2-7 | TRBV10-2 | few
TGTGCCACCAGCTCCGGCAGGAGCTCCTACAATGAGCAGTTCTTC | CATSSGRSSYNEQFF | NA | TRBJ2-1 | TRBV15 | few
TGCAGCGTCCAGGGGGCAGGGAGTAGCGGGAGCGGTTACTACGAGCAGTACTTC | CSVQGAGSSGSGYYEQYF | NA | TRBJ2-7 | TRBV29-1 | NA
TGTGCCAGCAGACTACTAGCAGGAGCCTCCGAGCAGTACTTC | CASRLLAGASEQYF | NA | TRBJ2-7 | TRBV28 | medium-sized
TGTGCCAGCAGTTACTCGTTTAAGCGGTACTACGAGCAGTACTTC | CASSYSFKRYYEQYF | NA | TRBJ2-7 | TRBV6-2/TRBV6-3 | few
TGTGCCAGCAGTTGGGGAGGGGGCTACGAGCAGTACTTC | CASSWGGGYEQYF | NA | TRBJ2-7 | TRBV12-3/TRBV12-4 | NA
TGTGCCAGCACCCATACCTGGAGGAACACTGAAGCTTTCTTT | CASTHTWRNTEAFF | NA | TRBJ1-1 | TRBV11-3 | NA
TGTGCCAGCAGCCAACAAGGGTATGGCTACACCTTC | CASSQQGYGYTF | NA | TRBJ1-2 | TRBV4-2 | once
TGTGCCAGCAACAGGTTCAAGGACAATGAGCAGTTCTTC | CASNRFKDNEQFF | NA | TRBJ2-1 | TRBV2 | few
TGTGCCAGCAGGACAGGGACGGTGAAAAGCTATGGCTACACCTTC | CASRTGTVKSYGYTF | TRBD1 | TRBJ1-2 | TRBV6-1 | NA
TGTGCCAGTAAACTAGCGGGAGTCACCGGGGAGCTGTTTTTT | CASKLAGVTGELFF | TRBD2 | TRBJ2-2 | TRBV19 | NA
TGCGCCAGCAGCTCTAGCGGGAGTGAGGGAGATACGCAGTATTTT | CASSSSGSEGDTQYF | TRBD2 | TRBJ2-3 | TRBV5-1 | NA
TGCAGCGTCTCCGGACAGGGAATATTCTCCTACGAGCAGTACTTC | CSVSGQGIFSYEQYF | TRBD1 | TRBJ2-7 | TRBV29-1 | few
TGTGCCAGCTCACCAGAACTCACCAGGGAGACCCAGTACTTC | CASSPELTRETQYF | NA | TRBJ2-5 | TRBV18 | once
TGTGCCAGCAGTTTCACTAGCGGGAGTCATAACGAGCAGTACTTC | CASSFTSGSHNEQYF | TRBD2 | TRBJ2-7 | TRBV5-5 | many
TGTGCCAGTAGTATTAGCGGGCAGGGGCATCAGCCCCAGCATTTT | CASSISGQGHQPQHF | NA | TRBJ1-5 | TRBV19 | many
TGTGCCAGCAACGAGAACACTGAAGCTTTCTTT | CASNENTEAFF | NA | TRBJ1-1 | TRBV12-3/TRBV12-4 | medium-sized
TGTGCCAGCAGTTCCCTGTATGAGCAGTTCTTC | CASSSLYEQFF | NA | TRBJ2-1 | TRBV6-2/TRBV6-3 | few
TGTGCCAGCTACACGGCACGGGAGGGGGAGCAGTACTTC | CASYTAREGEQYF | TRBD2 | TRBJ2-7 | TRBV27 | many
TGTGCCAGCAGTCCCCCGGACAGGGTCAGCTATGGCTACACCTTC | CASSPPDRVSYGYTF | TRBD1 | TRBJ1-2 | TRBV28 | few
TGTGCCAGCTTCCGGACTAGCTATAGCACAGATACGCAGTATTTT | CASFRTSYSTDTQYF | TRBD2 | TRBJ2-3 | TRBV2 | NA
TGTGCCAGCAGCTTAGGGACAGAGAACACTGAAGCTTTCTTT | CASSLGTENTEAFF | NA | TRBJ1-1 | TRBV11-2 | NA
TGTGCCAGCAGCACGAGCTGGGAGAACTCGGGCTACACCTTC | CASSTSWENSGYTF | NA | TRBJ1-2 | TRBV7-2 | NA
TGTGCCAGCAGTTATGGGGGGGGAGGCTACACCTTC | CASSYGGGGYTF | NA | TRBJ1-2 | TRBV6-5 | NA
TGTGCCAGCAGTTTATGGACAGGGGTCGTCAACACCGGGGAGCTGTTTTTT | CASSLWTGVVNTGELFF | TRBD1 | TRBJ2-2 | TRBV12-3/TRBV12-4 | few
TGCGCCAGCAGTGAGGGGCTAGATACGCAGTATTTT | CASSEGLDTQYF | NA | TRBJ2-3 | TRBV10-1 | medium-sized
TGTGCCTGGAGTGAAAGACGGGCAGATACGCAGTATTTT | CAWSERRADTQYF | NA | TRBJ2-3 | TRBV30 | NA